One and the same sample provided the 3 T cell receptor beta chains below, sequenced in a study of blood T cell repertoires in COVID-19. Sequencing was performed with immunoSEQ multiplex PCR; in TCRdb, only in-frame clones are kept and a portion is missing. The sample lists 45,000 to 65,000 clones; roughly nine tenths were seen once. Material for sequencing was peripheral blood. All receptors derive from a man aged 50 to 60 with acute or convalescent COVID-19.

The V gene is TRBV11-2, the J gene TRBJ1-5; D is unclear. This CDR3 comprises 15 residues. Trimming cost V 0 bases and J 5 bases, with 11 bases left between them. CDR1 and CDR2 (germline): SGHAT, FQNNGV. In DNA, the CDR3 is TGTGCCAGCAGCTTAGATGGCTCTGTGGATCAGCCCCAGCATTTT. This translates into CASSLDGSVDQPQHF.

The CDR3 here is CASSQGRQGGSPLHF. CDR3 nucleotide sequence: TGTGCCAGCAGCCAAGGTAGACAGGGAGGATCACCCCTCCACTTT. This chain uses TRBV3-1 (or the pseudogene TRBV3-2) with TRBJ1-6, with TRBD1 matching over 7 bases. The V gene's germline CDR1 is LGHDT and CDR2 YNNKEL (reference sequence). V shed 1 base, J shed 10 bases, and the junction held 7 bases outside the gene matches. CDR3 length: 15 residues.

The CDR3 coding sequence is TGTGCCATCAAGAGGGACAGGGGTACCTACGAGCAGTACTTC. This codes for CAIKRDRGTYEQYF. The chain uses TRBV10-3 and TRBJ2-7, with 10 bases identical to TRBD1. The J segment lost 2 bases and the V segment lost 7 bases, leaving 5 bases of the junction unmatched. Germline values: CDR1 ENHRY, CDR2 SYGVKD. The CDR3 extends over 14 amino acids.